Following are 26 T cell receptor beta chains from one sample sequenced in a study of blood T cell repertoires in COVID-19 (dated by TCRdb to the early 2020s). Library generation was performed with the immunoSEQ multiplex PCR assay. The source is immuneACCESS, and TCRdb retained only in-frame sequences with V and J called. Part of the clones is not carried over; for the studies checked, unresolved V genes explain less than half of this, and the remainder is unexplained. Here the sample has about 180,000 clones; 86% occur a single time. In total, the top ten clones hold around 8.6% of the sample. Sequenced sample: PBMCs or T cells enriched from blood (not recorded which). Receptor source: a woman in her 30s who had recovered from COVID-19.

This clone was detected only once. The chain uses TRBV7-2 and TRBJ2-1; 8 bases are a match to TRBD2. Germline CDR1 SGHTA, CDR2 FQGNSA. V was clipped by 4 bases and J by 4 bases; unmatched bases: 6. The CDR3 contains 15 residues. The CDR3 protein is CASSSSGGQYNEQFF. CDR3 nucleotide sequence: TGTGCCAGCAGCTCGAGCGGGGGCCAATACAATGAGCAGTTCTTC.

The V gene is TRBV18, the J gene TRBJ2-7; 8 nucleotides line up with TRBD1. V lost 0 bases and J lost 4; bases outside the gene matches: 5. This CDR3 spans 15 amino acids. CDR1 KGHSH and CDR2 LQKENI come from the germline V gene. In DNA, the CDR3 is TGTGCCAGCTCACCACCCGGACAGGGAGGTTACGAGCAGTACTTC. It codes for CASSPPGQGGYEQYF. Supplemented by reference TRBV18 and TRBJ2-7, the full variable domain reads NAGVMQNPRHLVRRRGQEARLRCSPMKGHSHVYWYRQLPEEGLKFMVYLQKENIIDESGMPKERFSAEFPKEGPSILRIQQVVRGDSAAYFCASSPPGQGGYEQYFGPGTRLTVT.

This clone was counted a single time. CDR3 nucleotide sequence: TGTGCCAGCAGTTTCGAGCAGGGCGCGGGAGCCTACGAGCAGTACTTC. Amino acid sequence: CASSFEQGAGAYEQYF. The chain is built from TRBV28 and TRBJ2-7; TRBD2 aligns across 7 bases. Germline CDR1 is MDHEN and CDR2 is SYDVKM. This CDR3 comprises 16 residues. Germline trimming cut 3 bases from V and 2 bases from J; bases unmatched to any gene: 10.

The chain recombines TRBV5-1 with TRBJ2-5; D may be TRBD2 (6 bases). The germline V and J ends were trimmed by 5 bases and 0 bases, with 14 bases remaining between them. Germline V gene lookup returns CDR1 SGHRS and CDR2 YFSETQ. The CDR3 totals 15 residues. The CDR3 is CASSPSAGYQETQYF. CDR3 DNA sequence: TGCGCCAGCAGTCCATCGGCGGGGTACCAAGAGACCCAGTACTTC.

The chain is built from TRBV6-1 and TRBJ1-2; D unresolved. From germline, CDR1 is MNHNS and CDR2 SASEGT. Trimming took 0 bases from V and 3 from J, leaving 14 bases between them. CDR3 length equals 16 residues. CDR3 region: CASSEATRSRYYGYTF. CDR3 DNA sequence: TGTGCCAGCAGTGAAGCTACCAGAAGTCGTTACTATGGCTACACCTTC.

This rearrangement joins TRBV7-2 to TRBJ2-7, with a weak D call TRBD2 (5 bases). The CDR3 runs to 14 residues. Germline CDR1 reads SGHTA; CDR2 reads FQGNSA. V was trimmed by 5 bases and J by 2 bases, leaving 13 bases between them. CDR3 sequence reads: CASSPGRGPYEQYF. The CDR3 DNA sequence: TGTGCCAGCAGCCCTGGCCGGGGTCCCTACGAGCAGTACTTC.

The V call is TRBV11-2, the J call TRBJ2-2; 7 positions agree with TRBD1. V shed 8 bases and J 2 bases; nucleotides not matched to a gene: 11. This CDR3 has 16 residues. Germline-derived CDR1 and CDR2 are SGHAT and FQNNGV. For the CDR3, the DNA is TGTGCCAGCGGATTTAGGGGACAGCTTAACACCGGGGAGCTGTTTTTT. It encodes CASGFRGQLNTGELFF.

The genes are TRBV9 and TRBJ1-2; the D gene is possibly TRBD1 (5 bases). Trimming shortened V by 2 bases and J by 7 bases, and 12 bases separated the two germline ends. The CDR3 length is 13 residues. Looked up from germline, CDR1 is SGDLS and CDR2 is YYNGEE. This chain's CDR3 is CASSVPGQGGYTF. DNA for the CDR3: TGTGCCAGCAGCGTCCCCGGACAAGGTGGCTACACCTTC. The entire variable domain, with the rest obtained from reference TRBV9 and TRBJ1-2, is as follows: DSGVTQTPKHLITATGQRVTLRCSPRSGDLSVYWYQQSLDQGLQFLIQYYNGEERAKGNILERFSAQQFPDLHSELNLSSLELGDSALYFCASSVPGQGGYTFGSGTRLTVV.

The chain carries TRBV5-6 and TRBJ2-7; 13 nucleotides agree with TRBD2. Germline CDR1 reads SGHDT; CDR2 reads YYEEEE. This CDR3 has 15 residues. V lost 4 bases, J lost 2 bases, and 3 bases stayed unmatched. CDR3 loop: CASSRLAGGTYEQYF. CDR3 nucleotides: TGTGCCAGCAGCCGACTAGCGGGAGGAACCTACGAGCAGTACTTC.

The chain employs TRBV28 and TRBJ2-3; 7 bases align to TRBD2. Germline loops: CDR1 MDHEN, CDR2 SYDVKM. V shed 2 bases, J shed 2 bases, and the junction held 7 bases outside the gene matches. This CDR3 is built from 16 residues. The CDR3 bases are TGTGCCAGCAGTTTACCCTCTAGCGGTTACACAGATACGCAGTATTTT. Translating it yields CASSLPSSGYTDTQYF.

A single count supports this clone. The chain uses TRBV3-1 (or the pseudogene TRBV3-2) and TRBJ1-1, with D maybe TRBD1 (6 bases). Germline V lookup: CDR1 LGHDT, CDR2 YNNKEL (reference sequence). V lost 4 bases and J 4 bases, leaving 19 bases between the germline ends. This CDR3 region has 16 residues. The CDR3, as DNA: TGTGCCAGCAGCCTCGGACAGCCCGGGATGGGCACTGAAGCTTTCTTT. Amino acid sequence: CASSLGQPGMGTEAFF.

V is TRBV5-6 and J is TRBJ1-2; the D is unclear. Trimming removed 0 bases from V and 3 bases from J, with 3 bases in between. CDR3 length: 12 amino acids. Germline CDR1 and CDR2: SGHDT and YYEEEE. CDR3 in DNA: TGTGCCAGCAGCTTGGCAGACTATGGCTACACCTTC. It specifies CASSLADYGYTF.

The V call is TRBV2, the J call TRBJ2-7, with TRBD1 identical over 10 bases. V gave up 6 bases and J gave up 7 bases; unmatched junction bases: 9. This CDR3 is built from 14 residues. CDR1 is SNHLY and CDR2 is FYNNEI in the germline V gene. CDR3: CASRPRQGALEQYF. The DNA for the CDR3 is TGTGCCAGCAGACCCCGACAGGGGGCTTTGGAGCAGTACTTC.

This clone has a single count. The rearrangement links TRBV19 to TRBJ2-1; TRBD2 agrees at 7 bases. This CDR3 has 15 amino acids. The germline V gene encodes CDR1 LNHDA and CDR2 SQIVND (reference sequence). V trimming: 5 bases; J trimming: 6 bases; junction bases outside the gene matches: 10. CDR3: CASSGRTRGGNEQFF. The CDR3 DNA is TGTGCCAGTAGTGGTAGGACTAGGGGTGGCAATGAGCAGTTCTTC.

The chain employs TRBV5-1 and TRBJ2-2; 7 nucleotides line up with TRBD1. Per germline, CDR1 SGHRS and CDR2 YFSETQ. Unmatched junction bases numbered 11, after V lost 7 bases and J lost 8 bases. This CDR3 spans 14 amino acids. The CDR3 nucleotides are TGCGCCAGCCTCGACAGGGAACACGGGGGGGAGCTGTTTTTT. Its protein is CASLDREHGGELFF.

This clone was counted between two and nine times. This chain links TRBV12-3 or TRBV12-4 with TRBJ1-1; D may be TRBD1 (5 bases). V was shortened by 0 bases and J by 3 bases, with 5 bases between the two germline ends. The CDR3 has 13 amino acids. The CDR3 reads CASSLARDTEAFF. Written as DNA, the CDR3 is TGTGCCAGCAGTTTAGCCAGGGACACTGAAGCTTTCTTT.

This clone was seen only a few times. The rearrangement links TRBV19 to TRBJ1-2; TRBD1 agrees at 8 bases. The CDR3 contains 15 residues. V shed 5 bases and J 5 bases; nucleotides not matched to a gene: 10. Germline values: CDR1 LNHDA, CDR2 SQIVND (reference sequence). The CDR3 nucleotides read TGTGCCAGTAGTTCCGCCCGAGGACAGGGATATGGCTACACCTTC. Its translation is CASSSARGQGYGYTF. Full variable domain (outside the CDR3, taken from reference TRBV19 and TRBJ1-2): DGGITQSPKYLFRKEGQNVTLSCEQNLNHDAMYWYRQDPGQGLRLIYYSQIVNDFQKGDIAEGYSVSREKKESFPLTVTSAQKNPTAFYLCASSSARGQGYGYTFGSGTRLTVV.

V gene TRBV2 combines with J gene TRBJ1-1, with a possible D match to TRBD1 (5 bases). CDR1 is SNHLY and CDR2 is FYNNEI in the germline V gene. The CDR3 length is 13 residues. V lost 5 bases and J 9 bases, leaving 16 bases between the germline ends. CDR3 loop: CASSLDLGAKAFF. The CDR3 DNA is TGTGCCAGCAGTCTGGACCTAGGGGCGAAAGCTTTCTTT.

V usage is TRBV12-1 and J usage is TRBJ2-7; the DNA was not used to check the table's D call, TRBD2. TRBV12-1 is noted as a pseudogene. This CDR3 region has 14 residues. Here the CDR3 reads CASSLAAALYEQYF. CDR3 nucleotides: TGTGCCAGCTCACTAGCGGCCGCCCTCTACGAGCAGTACTTC.

The chain combines TRBV6-5 with TRBJ2-7; 7 bases are shared with TRBD2. This CDR3 region has 15 residues. Germline lookup yields CDR1 MNHEY and CDR2 SVGAGI. After removal of 5 bases from V and 4 bases from J, the junction contained 11 bases not matched to a gene. The CDR3 spells CASSTLGGEGYEQYF. For the CDR3, the DNA is TGTGCCAGCAGTACCTTGGGGGGGGAAGGATACGAGCAGTACTTC.

The chain links TRBV27 to TRBJ2-7; 11 nucleotides agree with TRBD2. Germline-derived CDR1 and CDR2 are MNHEY and SMNVEV (reference sequence). Trimming removed 6 bases from V and 4 bases from J; junction bases left unmatched: 2. The CDR3 consists of 13 residues. DNA of the CDR3: TGTGCCAGCAGACTAGCGGGAGAATACGAGCAGTACTTC. Protein: CASRLAGEYEQYF.

This chain uses TRBV27 with TRBJ2-7; no clear D. CDR3 length: 12 residues. CDR1 and CDR2 (germline): MNHEY, SMNVEV (reference sequence). Deletions cut 3 bases from V and 2 bases from J, with 5 bases between. The CDR3 protein is CASSFGPYEQYF. The CDR3 nucleotides are TGTGCCAGCAGTTTCGGTCCCTACGAGCAGTACTTC.

The genes are TRBV27 and TRBJ2-2, with TRBD2 matching over 12 bases. This CDR3 spans 17 amino acids. CDR1 is MNHEY and CDR2 is SMNVEV in the germline V gene (reference sequence). After removal of 2 bases from V and 6 bases from J, the junction contained 7 bases not matched to a gene. Here the CDR3 DNA reads TGTGCCAGCAGTTTACAACTAGCGGGAGGACGCCCCGGGGAGCTGTTTTTT. The encoded protein is CASSLQLAGGRPGELFF.

This chain links TRBV18 with TRBJ2-2, with no clear D. The CDR3 totals 15 residues. With 1 base removed from V and 5 bases from J, the gap between germline ends came to 11 bases. Germline-derived CDR1 and CDR2 are KGHSH and LQKENI. CDR3 in amino acids: CASSPLAVSTGELFF. The DNA of the CDR3 is TGTGCCAGCTCACCACTAGCAGTCTCGACCGGGGAGCTGTTTTTT.

This chain connects TRBV9 to TRBJ2-2; no clear D gene. Deletions cut 0 bases from V and 7 bases from J, with 4 bases between. The length of the CDR3 is 12 residues. Germline V gene sequence: CDR1 SGDLS, CDR2 YYNGEE. The chain's CDR3 is CASSVVFGELFF. The CDR3 DNA is TGTGCCAGCAGCGTAGTCTTCGGGGAGCTGTTTTTT.

Of note for this clone: This CDR3 is also generated by other DNA sequences in the sample. The chain employs TRBV27 and TRBJ2-7; D remains ambiguous. Trimming took off 0 bases at V and 6 bases at J, with 9 bases between the two ends. Germline CDR1 is MNHEY and CDR2 is SMNVEV (reference sequence). The CDR3 is made up of 13 amino acids. Written as DNA, the CDR3 is TGTGCCAGCAGTTTATCAGGCGGAACCGAGCAGTACTTC. It codes for CASSLSGGTEQYF.